This entry concerns a single T cell receptor (beta chain). Its antigen is unidentified. This entry is derived from a study of OX40 agonist ivuxolimab in advanced cancers. Notes on the study in general: Patients with a partial response at 0.1-3.0 mg/kg had among the lowest clonal expansion.

Profiling relied on immunoSEQ multiplex PCR, and the TCRdb table lists in-frame clones only, not all of them. The sample yields under 40,000 clones, around 74% seen once. Source: CD4+ or CD8+ T cells sorted from blood, taken in a trial of the OX40 agonist ivuxolimab. This receptor was taken from an adult with an advanced solid tumor such as melanoma, head and neck, liver or kidney cancer.

As DNA, the CDR3 is TGTGCCAGCCTAAACTCCGGGCCCCAGTACTTC. This sequence encodes CASLNSGPQYF. V is TRBV2 and J is TRBJ2-5; unclear D gene. The V and J ends lost 8 bases and 9 bases respectively, with 13 bases between them. This CDR3 region has 11 residues. Germline loops: CDR1 SNHLY, CDR2 FYNNEI.